The TCR beta chain under discussion was sequenced for a study of neurological immune-mediated disorders. Overall study findings and caveats: The greatest degree of TCR clonal expansion was observed in HTLV-1-associated myelopathy, with the lowest in multiple sclerosis, below that of healthy controls.

In its sample, this clonotype is medium-sized (0.01 to 0.1%). The antigen is unknown. Documented time point: technical triplicate 2. 5'RACE with 10-nucleotide random UMIs produced the cDNA. Over 160 million TCR-beta sequences, together covering 15-18 subjects, were produced by every individual sequencing run that was carried out. TCRdb re-called the 5' RACE reads through MiXCR, storing one row per CDR3 protein. The repertoire holds about 59,000 distinct CDR3 sequences, with around 24% as singletons. The CDR3 runs 16 residues. The germline V and J ends were trimmed by 5 bases and 1 base, with 17 bases remaining between them. Germline V gene sequence: CDR1 LGHDT, CDR2 YNNKEL (reference sequence).

The rearrangement links TRBV3-1 to TRBJ1-1, with D maybe TRBD1 (5 bases). Material for sequencing was PBMCs. This sequence was found in a man between 60 and 70 years old with HTLV-1-associated myelopathy (HAM/TSP). The CDR3 DNA follows: TGTGCCAGCAGCAGACACGGACTTCAGGGGAACACTGAAGCTTTCTTT. It encodes CASSRHGLQGNTEAFF.